This T cell receptor (beta chain) originates from a study of beta chain features in type 1 diabetes. The entirety of the isolated RNA underwent reverse transcription, so expressed TCRB transcripts were sequenced. Sequencing was performed with immunoSEQ multiplex PCR; in TCRdb, only in-frame clones are kept and a portion is missing. The profile shows about 640,000 clones, 12% of them singletons. Whole-study results and caveats: Cells expressing TCR highly could be over-represented by cDNA sequencing. Within the patient group, naive, central memory and Treg TCRB repertoires appeared more similar to each other than within healthy donors. Shorter TCRB CDR3s, moderately but significantly so, marked every one of the four CD4+ subsets in Type 1 diabetes patients.

This clone was recorded a few times. Its antigen is not identified. Trimming removed 5 bases at V and 3 bases at J, with 16 bases between. This CDR3 has 15 amino acids. Germline V CDR1 and CDR2: MNHEY, SVGAGI. The clonotype originates from a man aged 30 to 45 with type 1 diabetes. The chain links TRBV6-5 to TRBJ1-1; no definite D call. Input material: naive CD4+ T cells from blood. The DNA for the CDR3 is TGTGCCAGCAGTCACCTCCCACTAGCAGACACTGAAGCTTTCTTT. It is translated as CASSHLPLADTEAFF.